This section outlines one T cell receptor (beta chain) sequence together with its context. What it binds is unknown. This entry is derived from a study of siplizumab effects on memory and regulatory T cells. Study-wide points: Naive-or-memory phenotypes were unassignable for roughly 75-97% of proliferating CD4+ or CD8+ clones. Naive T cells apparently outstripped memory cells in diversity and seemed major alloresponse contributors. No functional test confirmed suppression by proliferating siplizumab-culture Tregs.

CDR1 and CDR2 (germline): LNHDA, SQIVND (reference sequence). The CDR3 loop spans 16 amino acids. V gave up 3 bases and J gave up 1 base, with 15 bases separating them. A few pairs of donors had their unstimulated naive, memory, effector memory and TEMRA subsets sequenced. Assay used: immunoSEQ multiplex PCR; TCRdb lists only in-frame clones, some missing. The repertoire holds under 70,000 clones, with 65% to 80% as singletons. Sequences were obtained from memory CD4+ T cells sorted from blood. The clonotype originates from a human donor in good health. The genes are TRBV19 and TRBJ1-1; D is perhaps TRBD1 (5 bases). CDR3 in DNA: TGTGCCAGTAGTATCGGGTACGGGGCCACGAACACTGAAGCTTTCTTT. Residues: CASSIGYGATNTEAFF.